This T cell receptor beta chain was observed in a study of beta chain features in type 1 diabetes. cDNA synthesis used the whole RNA isolate, giving expressed TCRB sequences. Using immunoSEQ multiplex PCR, the repertoire was profiled, and TCRdb retains in-frame clones only, with some absent. Seen here are about 220,000 clones, approximately 11% observed once, and the top ten hold approximately 1.5%. V lost 1 base and J lost 4, with 14 bases in between. CDR1 and CDR2 (germline): PRHDT, FYEKMQ (reference sequence). This CDR3 has 16 amino acids. Sequenced material: central memory CD4+ T cells from blood. The J gene is TRBJ2-1, the V gene TRBV13; D is possibly TRBD2 (6 bases). This clonotype originated in a young man in good health. The CDR3 DNA follows: TGTGCCAGCAGCTTAGTTTCGGAGGGGCGGTACAATGAGCAGTTCTTC. The encoded protein is CASSLVSEGRYNEQFF.